Listed here are 17 T cell receptor beta chains from one sample, sequenced in a study of T cells after yellow fever vaccination. TCRdb processed the 5' RACE reads anew with MiXCR; each CDR3 protein has one entry. This table has roughly 330,000 distinct CDR3 sequences, 6.8% appearing once. The sequenced sample was PBMCs, obtained approximately 40 days after the first yellow fever vaccination. The receptors originated from a man aged 18 to 30 who received the YFV17D yellow fever vaccine.

This clonotype turned up a few times. The chain carries TRBV20-1 and TRBJ2-1, with 8 bases lining up with TRBD1. The CDR3 spans 13 residues. CDR1 and CDR2 (germline): DFQATT, SNEGSKA (reference sequence). V lost 3 bases and J lost 8; bases outside the gene matches: 6. CDR3 in amino acids: CSASDQGAHEQFF. In DNA form, the CDR3 reads TGCAGTGCTAGTGATCAGGGGGCCCATGAGCAGTTCTTC.

Only a few counts were recorded for this clonotype. The V and J genes are TRBV28 and TRBJ2-1; no definite D call. Germline values: CDR1 MDHEN, CDR2 SYDVKM. The CDR3 has 11 residues. V dropped 5 bases and J dropped 8 bases, with 7 bases sitting between them. CDR3: CASSGSHEQFF. The DNA of the CDR3 is TGTGCCAGCAGTGGTTCCCATGAGCAGTTCTTC.

The sample holds many counts of this clonotype. The chain links TRBV20-1 to TRBJ2-7; 7 bases are a match to TRBD2. The J segment lost 3 bases and the V segment lost 3 bases, leaving 5 bases of the junction unmatched. The CDR3 is 13 amino acids. Germline V CDR1 and CDR2: DFQATT, SNEGSKA (reference sequence). CDR3 nucleotides: TGCAGTGCTAGTAAGCGGGGCTACTACGAGCAGTACGTC. Its protein product is CSASKRGYYEQYV.

The V and J genes are TRBV29-1 and TRBJ2-7; the match to TRBD2 covers 12 bases. The CDR3 covers 12 residues. J gave up 5 bases and V 7 bases, and 3 bases lay outside the gene matches. Germline loops: CDR1 SQVTM, CDR2 ANQGSEA. In nucleotides, the CDR3 is TGCAGCGCCCGACTAGCGGGGGACGAGCAGTACTTC. Translation gives CSARLAGDEQYF.

This clonotype turned up a few times. The chain links TRBV9 to TRBJ2-3, with D unresolved. CDR1 is SGDLS and CDR2 is YYNGEE in the germline V gene. V was cut by 2 bases and J by 6 bases, with 13 bases left in between. The CDR3 is 14 amino acids. CDR3 DNA: TGTGCCAGCAGCGTCCGGTGGGGTTTGGATACGCAGTATTTT. It is translated as CASSVRWGLDTQYF. Based on the CDR3 plus reference TRBV9 and TRBJ2-3, the full variable domain is DSGVTQTPKHLITATGQRVTLRCSPRSGDLSVYWYQQSLDQGLQFLIQYYNGEERAKGNILERFSAQQFPDLHSELNLSSLELGDSALYFCASSVRWGLDTQYFGPGTRLTVL.

This clonotype was counted between two and nine times. This rearrangement joins TRBV7-3 to TRBJ2-2; D is undetermined. CDR1 SGHTA and CDR2 FQGTGA come from the germline V gene. With 3 bases removed from V and 3 bases from J, the gap between germline ends came to 14 bases. There are 16 residues in the CDR3. The CDR3 reads CASSFSYPGHTGELFF. CDR3 sequence (DNA): TGTGCCAGCAGCTTTTCATACCCGGGCCACACCGGGGAGCTGTTTTTT.

The chain's CDR3 is CSAREAGSNTEAFF. As DNA, the CDR3 is TGCAGTGCTAGAGAGGCCGGATCGAACACTGAAGCTTTCTTT. The rearrangement joins TRBV20-1 to TRBJ1-1, with D unresolved. Trimming cost V 0 bases and J 1 base, with 9 bases left between them. The CDR3 length is 14 residues. Germline assignment: CDR1 DFQATT and CDR2 SNEGSKA (reference sequence).

This clonotype was counted many times. V and J are TRBV7-3 and TRBJ2-7; possible D gene TRBD1, 5 bases. V was cut by 2 bases and J by 4 bases, with 9 bases left in between. The CDR3 runs 13 residues. Germline CDR1 and CDR2: SGHTA and FQGTGA. Written as DNA, the CDR3 is TGTGCCAGCAGCTTAGGTCCAGGGTACGAGCAGTACTTC. The encoded protein is CASSLGPGYEQYF.

The chain uses TRBV28 and TRBJ2-7, with 7 bases that match TRBD1. The CDR3 length is 13 residues. The V gene end was trimmed by 10 bases and the J gene end by 4 bases; junction bases not matched to a gene: 10. Germline V CDR1 and CDR2: MDHEN, SYDVKM. CDR3 sequence: CATNPGQTYEQYV. CDR3 coding DNA: TGTGCCACCAACCCGGGACAGACTTACGAGCAGTACGTC.

The sample holds many counts of this clonotype. The rearrangement joins TRBV5-1 to TRBJ2-3, with D possibly TRBD2 on 5 matching bases. Germline values: CDR1 SGHRS, CDR2 YFSETQ. The V end lost 7 bases, the J end lost 4 bases, and 25 bases lay between the germline ends. The CDR3 contains 17 residues. The CDR3 is CASQTIPFDAGSDTQYF. In nucleotides, the CDR3 is TGCGCCAGCCAAACAATCCCCTTCGATGCGGGCTCAGATACGCAGTATTTT.

The sample holds a few counts of this clonotype. The chain combines TRBV7-2 with TRBJ2-3, with 8 bases lining up with TRBD1. The germline V gene encodes CDR1 SGHTA and CDR2 FQGNSA. Unmatched junction bases numbered 13, after V lost 5 bases and J lost 6 bases. The CDR3 is 16 amino acids. In nucleotides, the CDR3 is TGTGCCAGCAGCCCCCGGACAGGGAGATCCATGGATACGCAGTATTTT. Encoded protein: CASSPRTGRSMDTQYF.

There are many counts of this clonotype. The gene calls are TRBV7-9 and TRBJ2-7, with D unresolved. Trimming cost V 5 bases and J 4 bases, with 21 bases left between them. Germline CDR1 is SEHNR and CDR2 is FQNEAQ (reference sequence). The CDR3 extends over 16 amino acids. The CDR3 DNA sequence: TGTGCCAGCAGCGAAGCTCCTGGGGTCGTTGTTTACGAGCAGTACTTC. This gives the protein CASSEAPGVVVYEQYF.

Ten or more counts support this clonotype. This chain links TRBV21-1 with TRBJ1-2; no check of the table's D call, TRBD1, against the DNA was made. TRBV21-1 is noted as a pseudogene. CDR3 length equals 11 residues. The CDR3 sequence is CASSSDRAHTF. The DNA for the CDR3 is TGTGCCAGCAGCTCAGACAGGGCCCACACCTTC.

This clonotype has a count of ten or more. The J gene is TRBJ2-7, the V gene TRBV11-2; 11 nucleotides align to TRBD2. The CDR3 extends over 18 amino acids. Per the germline V gene, CDR1 is SGHAT and CDR2 is FQNNGV. The V segment lost 1 base and the J segment 9 bases; nucleotides outside the gene matches: 17. CDR3 in DNA: TGTGCCAGCAGCTTAGTTCTCGGGATTGGTAGCGGGGGGGCCGCGCAGTACTTC. It is translated as CASSLVLGIGSGGAAQYF.

V is TRBV28 and J is TRBJ2-1; the D is unclear. The CDR3 covers 12 residues. The V and J ends lost 1 base and 9 bases respectively, with 7 bases between them. CDR1 is MDHEN, CDR2 SYDVKM, per germline. DNA of the CDR3: TGTGCCAGCAGTTTATACAAGGGTGAGCAGTTCTTC. Encoded protein: CASSLYKGEQFF.

V gene TRBV7-2 combines with J gene TRBJ1-5; no clear D. CDR1 and CDR2 (germline): SGHTA, FQGNSA. The ends were cut back, 5 bases at V and 7 bases at J, with 15 bases in the middle. There are 14 residues in the CDR3. The CDR3 region is CASSRTAFGQPQHF. DNA for the CDR3: TGTGCCAGCAGCCGCACAGCGTTCGGGCAGCCCCAGCATTTT.

The chain carries TRBV19 and TRBJ2-1; D perhaps matches TRBD2 (7 bases). The CDR3 consists of 14 residues. The ends were cut back, 9 bases at V and 5 bases at J, with 17 bases in the middle. Germline CDR1 LNHDA, CDR2 SQIVND (reference sequence). DNA of the CDR3: TGTGCCAGCCGACTGGGGGGGGCACACAATGAGCAGTTCTTC. Translated, it gives CASRLGGAHNEQFF. Supplemented by reference TRBV19 and TRBJ2-1, the full variable domain reads DGGITQSPKYLFRKEGQNVTLSCEQNLNHDAMYWYRQDPGQGLRLIYYSQIVNDFQKGDIAEGYSVSREKKESFPLTVTSAQKNPTAFYLCASRLGGAHNEQFFGPGTRLTVL.